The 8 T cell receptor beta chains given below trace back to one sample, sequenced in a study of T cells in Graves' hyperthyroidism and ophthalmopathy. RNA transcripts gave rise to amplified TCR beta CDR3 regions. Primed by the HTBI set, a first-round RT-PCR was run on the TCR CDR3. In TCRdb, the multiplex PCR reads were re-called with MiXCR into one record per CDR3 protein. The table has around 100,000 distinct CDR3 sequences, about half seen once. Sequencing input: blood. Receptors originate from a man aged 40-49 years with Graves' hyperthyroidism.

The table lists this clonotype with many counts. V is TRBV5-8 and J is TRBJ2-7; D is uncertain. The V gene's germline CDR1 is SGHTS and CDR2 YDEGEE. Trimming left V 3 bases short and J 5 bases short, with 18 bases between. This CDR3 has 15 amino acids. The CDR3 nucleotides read TGTGCCAGCAGCTCTCAGACCTTTAGAGGCAACGAGCAGTACTTC. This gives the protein CASSSQTFRGNEQYF.

CDR3 sequence (DNA): TGCAGCGTTGAGGACAGGGCCTACGAGCAGCATTTT. This codes for CSVEDRAYEQHF. The chain has TRBV29-1 and TRBJ1-5; 8 nucleotides match TRBD1. The CDR3 has 12 amino acids. Unmatched junction bases numbered 8, after V lost 3 bases and J lost 13 bases. Looked up from germline, CDR1 is SQVTM and CDR2 is ANQGSEA.

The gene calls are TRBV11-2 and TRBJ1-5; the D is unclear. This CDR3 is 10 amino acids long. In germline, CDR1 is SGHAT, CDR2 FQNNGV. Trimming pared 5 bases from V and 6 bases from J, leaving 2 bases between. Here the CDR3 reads CASSPQPQHF. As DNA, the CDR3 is TGTGCCAGCAGCCCTCAGCCCCAGCATTTT.

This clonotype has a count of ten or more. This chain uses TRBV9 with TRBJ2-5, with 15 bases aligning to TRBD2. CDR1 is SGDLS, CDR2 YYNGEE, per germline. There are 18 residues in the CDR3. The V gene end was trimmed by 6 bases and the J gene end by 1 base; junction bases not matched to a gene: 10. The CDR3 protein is CASKIGTSGGPSQETQYF. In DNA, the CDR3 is TGTGCCAGCAAAATTGGGACTAGCGGGGGGCCATCCCAAGAGACCCAGTACTTC.

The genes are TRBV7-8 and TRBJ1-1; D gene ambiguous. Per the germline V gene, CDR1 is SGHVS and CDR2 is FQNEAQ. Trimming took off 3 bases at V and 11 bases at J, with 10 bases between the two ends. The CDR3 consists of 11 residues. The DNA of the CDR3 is TGTGCCAGCAGCTTCGGAAGTGCGGCTTTCTTT. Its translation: CASSFGSAAFF. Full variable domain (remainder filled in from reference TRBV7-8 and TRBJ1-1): GAGVSQSPRYKVAKRGQDVALRCDPISGHVSLFWYQQALGQGPEFLTYFQNEAQLDKSGLPSDRFFAERPEGSVSTLKIQRTQQEDSAVYLCASSFGSAAFFGQGTRLTVV.

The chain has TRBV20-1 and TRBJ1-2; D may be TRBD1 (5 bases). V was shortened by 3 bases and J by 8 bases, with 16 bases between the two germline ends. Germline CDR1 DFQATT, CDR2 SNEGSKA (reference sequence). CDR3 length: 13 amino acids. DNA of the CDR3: TGCAGTGCTAGCGAACCCCCGGACAAAGGCTACACCTTC. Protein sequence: CSASEPPDKGYTF.

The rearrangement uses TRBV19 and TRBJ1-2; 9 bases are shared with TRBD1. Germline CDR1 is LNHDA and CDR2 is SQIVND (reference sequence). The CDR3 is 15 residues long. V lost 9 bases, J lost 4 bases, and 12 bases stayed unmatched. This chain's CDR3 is CASLGGDRALYGYTF. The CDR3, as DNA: TGTGCCAGCTTGGGAGGGGACAGGGCCCTCTATGGCTACACCTTC.

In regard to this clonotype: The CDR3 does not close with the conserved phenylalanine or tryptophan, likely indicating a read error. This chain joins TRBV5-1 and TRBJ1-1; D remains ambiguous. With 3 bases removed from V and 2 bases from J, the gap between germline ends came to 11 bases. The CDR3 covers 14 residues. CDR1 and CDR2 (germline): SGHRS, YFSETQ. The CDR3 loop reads CASSSGPQNTEAFL. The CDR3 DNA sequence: TGCGCCAGCAGCTCCGGACCCCAAAACACTGAAGCTTTCTTG.